This TCR beta chain is drawn from a study of blood T cell repertoires in COVID-19 (TCRdb year 2020). About the study as a whole: Samples covering the acute and convalescent phases of COVID-19 were provided by collaborators in the United States, Italy and Spain. The prospective study material was composed of cDNA or gDNA derived from T cells, B-cell-depleted T cells, or PBMCs. Subjects who had been exposed to COVID-19, were actively infected with it, or had recovered from it provided the deeply sampled blood TCRbeta repertoires that made up the dataset. The repertoires were released in a freely available public database meant as a resource for research on the immune response to SARS-CoV-2. Samples came from the ongoing ImmuneRACE study (first 160 participants) plus 1,254 subjects from 6 global collaborators. Sample metadata almost always included a de-identified subject ID, COVID-19 status, age in years and sex. Where HLA class I and class II types were available, the types were taken from metadata supplied by the sample provider, not from assay-based typing. Study-level results and caveats: The quantity of clinical and demographic metadata differed by source and by participant and was supplied without curation.

Trimming takes 0 bases off V and 3 bases off J; junction bases not matched to a gene: 13. From the cysteine through the phenylalanine, the CDR3 covers 20 amino acids. Kept here is only the CDR3 DNA, which spans 60 bases and is read in frame from base 1. The germline V gene (reference sequence) yields LGHDT for CDR1 and YNNKEL for CDR2. To note about this clone: Which antigen it targets is not known. The sample holds no much larger clone one base away, and base qualities are not on file.

TCRbeta CDR3 regions were amplified from genomic DNA by means of the immunoSEQ Assay, a bias-controlled multiplex PCR. In the original analysis: Within the assay, amplification of reference gene primers was used to estimate how many nucleated cells each sample contained. To quantify the absolute abundance of each unique TCRbeta CDR3 rearrangement, sequence reads were collapsed and filtered. For each sample, productive Simpson clonality was calculated by taking the square root of Simpson's diversity index across productive rearrangements. Drawn from immuneACCESS, this table holds only the in-frame rearrangements with V and J called that TCRdb kept. Clones are partly lost; checked studies trace under half to an unresolved V gene and leave the rest unexplained. The V and J calls and the clone size are those of that table, but D and trimming were determined from the DNA. Within this sample are tens of thousands of clones, with 75% to 90% of them counted one time only. 7% to 7.5% of the sample is held by the ten biggest clonotypes.

Collaborating institutions collected whole blood in K2EDTA tubes following their own protocols. For TCRbeta analysis, collaborator samples were shipped as frozen whole blood, as isolated PBMCs, or as DNA extracted from either sample type. This sequence uses TRBV3-1 (or the pseudogene TRBV3-2) and TRBJ2-3; the central 12 bases match TRBD2. The source material was peripheral blood. This TCR was sampled from a man aged 55 to 69 with acute or convalescent COVID-19. The DNA sequence reads TGTGCCAGCAGCCAAGATTTAGGCCTAGCGGGGGGGCTTGTAACAGATACGCAGTATTTT. It codes for CASSQDLGLAGGLVTDTQYF.